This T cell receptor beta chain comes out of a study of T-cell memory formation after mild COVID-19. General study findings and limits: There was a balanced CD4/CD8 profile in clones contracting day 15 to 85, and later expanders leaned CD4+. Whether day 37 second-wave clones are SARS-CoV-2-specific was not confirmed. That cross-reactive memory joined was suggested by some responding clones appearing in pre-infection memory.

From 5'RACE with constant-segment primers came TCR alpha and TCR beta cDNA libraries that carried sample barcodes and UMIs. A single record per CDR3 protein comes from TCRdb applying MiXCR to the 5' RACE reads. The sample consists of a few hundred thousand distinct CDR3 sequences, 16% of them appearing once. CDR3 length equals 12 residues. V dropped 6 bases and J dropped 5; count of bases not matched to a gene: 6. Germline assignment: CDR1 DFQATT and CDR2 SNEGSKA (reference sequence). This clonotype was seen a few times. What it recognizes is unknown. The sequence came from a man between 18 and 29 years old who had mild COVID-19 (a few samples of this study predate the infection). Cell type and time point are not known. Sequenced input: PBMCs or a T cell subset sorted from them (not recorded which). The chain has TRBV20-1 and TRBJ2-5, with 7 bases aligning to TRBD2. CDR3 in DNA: TGCAGTGCGAAGACTAGCCGGGAGACCCAGTACTTC. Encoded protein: CSAKTSRETQYF.